A selection of T cell receptor beta chains follows, all from one sample in a study of monozygotic twins with inflammatory bowel disease. TCRdb re-called the 5' RACE reads and gives one entry per CDR3 protein, without DNA. This listing includes over 350,000 distinct CDR3 sequences. Sequencing was performed on blood. The receptors originated from a human donor with ulcerative colitis or Crohn's disease, or a healthy co-twin of an affected twin (not recorded which). Each CDR3 is given with its conserved first and last residue. Fields, in order: V gene, J gene, CDR3 protein.

>TRBV28|TRBJ2-1
CASSLRGPGSYNEQFF
>TRBV15|TRBJ2-3
CATSGTSTDTQYF
>TRBV5-5|TRBJ1-2
CASSSLHGYTF
>TRBV19|TRBJ1-5
CASSIMVSNQPQHF
>TRBV20-1|TRBJ2-7
CSATRQGNYEQYF
>TRBV6-6|TRBJ2-2
CASSYARNTGELFF
>TRBV6-2/TRBV6-3|TRBJ2-1
CASSYGNSVGQFF
>TRBV20-1|TRBJ1-5
CSAGGQDIHSNQPQHF
>TRBV4-1|TRBJ2-1
CASSQGGVGLAIHEQFF
>TRBV9|TRBJ2-3
CASSVEPSGGASDTQYF
>TRBV6-5|TRBJ2-1
CASSSTSGGANEQFF
>TRBV6-1|TRBJ2-5
CASSRQGRRFRQETQYF
>TRBV6-2/TRBV6-3|TRBJ2-5
CASSRTSETQYF
>TRBV5-1|TRBJ2-1
CASTPTEGSRDEQFF
>TRBV6-2/TRBV6-3|TRBJ2-2
CASSYSVYRGRDTGELFF
>TRBV7-2|TRBJ2-1
CASSLVIGGGGYNEQFF
>TRBV20-1|TRBJ2-7
CSANPETSFAYEQYF
>TRBV9|TRBJ1-1
CASSPTGLPNTEAFF
>TRBV11-3|TRBJ1-1
CASSLGGGAEAFF
>TRBV12-3/TRBV12-4|TRBJ2-7
CASSRTVPYEQYF
>TRBV20-1|TRBJ2-5
CSARNPLIPRTVHQETQYF
>TRBV20-1|TRBJ2-7
CSALCRGSYEQYF
>TRBV6-1|TRBJ2-2
CASTNDRVFAGELFF
>TRBV5-1|TRBJ1-1
CASSGDSYFMNAEAFF
>TRBV11-2|TRBJ2-2
CASSPTGTSGLINTGELFF
>TRBV5-1|TRBJ2-2
CASSLRSYSTGELFF
>TRBV6-2/TRBV6-3|TRBJ2-7
CASSFALGTDFTYEQYF
>TRBV7-2|TRBJ2-1
CASSNRLAYEQFF
>TRBV10-3|TRBJ2-3
CAITGDRETDTQYF
>TRBV6-5|TRBJ2-2
CASSYSSSPSSRVTGELFF
>TRBV20-1|TRBJ2-1
CSAWTGLVSYNEQFF
>TRBV13|TRBJ1-3
CAARYGGTGNTIYF
>TRBV10-2|TRBJ1-1
CASSPGTGAEAFF
>TRBV18|TRBJ1-1
CASSPPLARGGTEAFF
>TRBV24-1|TRBJ2-7
CATSETGVNYEQYF
>TRBV5-6|TRBJ2-5
CASSPGTLETQYF
>TRBV7-2|TRBJ2-1
CASSPQGTSVEQFF
>TRBV12-3/TRBV12-4|TRBJ2-3
CASSLVGGLDTQYF
>TRBV20-1|TRBJ1-4
CSASWGSNEKLFF
>TRBV6-1|TRBJ1-5
CATAPYSNQPQHF
>TRBV7-3|TRBJ2-3
CASSLIANRRDTQYF